A single sample is the source of the 14 T cell receptor beta chains below, sequenced in a study of cytomegalovirus exposure and HLA in healthy donors. The PCR used 60 Vbeta and 13 Jbeta primers. Data came from immunoSEQ multiplex PCR; TCRdb stores just in-frame clones and leaves some out. The table has about 18,000 clones, under 90% seen once; the top ten hold 20% to 25%. Sequences were obtained from PBMCs. All receptors come from a human donor in good health.

For the CDR3, the DNA is TGTGCCAGTCGACAGGGGTTTAACACTGAAGCTTTCTTT. Its translation is CASRQGFNTEAFF. The J gene is TRBJ1-1, the V gene TRBV25-1; 8 bases are shared with TRBD1. Germline CDR1 and CDR2: MGHDK and SYGVNS. With 9 bases clipped from V and 2 bases from J, the junction kept 5 bases outside the gene matches. CDR3 length: 13 residues.

The rearrangement joins TRBV7-9 to TRBJ1-2; D may be TRBD1 (5 bases). CDR1 and CDR2 from the germline V gene are SEHNR and FQNEAQ (reference sequence). This CDR3 is 13 amino acids long. Trimming pared 4 bases from V and 5 bases from J, leaving 11 bases between. CDR3 nucleotides: TGTGCCAGCAGCTCCGATCAGGGTTATGGCTACACCTTC. Amino acids: CASSSDQGYGYTF. Looking up the rest from reference TRBV7-9 and TRBJ1-2 gives the full variable domain: DTGVSQNPRHKITKRGQNVTFRCDPISEHNRLYWYRQTLGQGPEFLTYFQNEAQLEKSRLLSDRFSAERPKGSFSTLEIQRTEQGDSAMYLCASSSDQGYGYTFGSGTRLTVV.

The chain couples TRBV19 to TRBJ2-6; D unclear. The CDR3 extends over 15 amino acids. V lost 0 bases, J lost 0 bases, and 3 bases lay in between. From germline, CDR1 is LNHDA and CDR2 SQIVND (reference sequence). The CDR3 loop reads CASSIEYSGANVLTF. Here the CDR3 DNA reads TGTGCCAGTAGTATAGAGTACTCTGGGGCCAACGTCCTGACTTTC.

The chain combines TRBV6-1 with TRBJ2-2; 8 nucleotides align to TRBD1. CDR3 length equals 14 residues. V lost 4 bases, J lost 3 bases, and 1 base stayed unmatched. Germline V gene lookup returns CDR1 MNHNS and CDR2 SASEGT. CDR3 bases: TGTGCCAGCAGTGCAGGGGGCGACACCGGGGAGCTGTTTTTT. Its translation: CASSAGGDTGELFF.

This clone was counted once. V usage is TRBV7-9 and J usage is TRBJ2-5, with 15 bases lining up with TRBD2. This CDR3 is built from 17 residues. Germline V gives CDR1 SEHNR, CDR2 FQNEAQ (reference sequence). With V trimmed by 3 bases and J by 5 bases, 7 bases remained unmatched. As DNA, the CDR3 is TGTGCCAGCAGCTTCGGACTAGCGGGGGGGCCGGCGGAGACCCAGTACTTC. It is translated as CASSFGLAGGPAETQYF.

The chain carries TRBV6-1 and TRBJ2-7, with D possibly being TRBD2 (5 bases). Deletions cut 5 bases from V and 7 bases from J, with 21 bases between. From germline, CDR1 is MNHNS and CDR2 SASEGT. This CDR3 spans 15 amino acids. The CDR3 reads CASSPWRRRRKEQYF. DNA for the CDR3: TGTGCCAGCAGTCCCTGGCGGAGGAGGAGAAAAGAGCAGTACTTC.

The chain employs TRBV11-2 and TRBJ1-3; the D is unclear. Germline CDR1 is SGHAT and CDR2 is FQNNGV. The CDR3 sequence is 13 residues long. The germline V and J ends were trimmed by 4 bases and 4 bases, with 8 bases remaining between them. The CDR3 reads CASSSSGGNTIYF. DNA for the CDR3: TGTGCCAGCAGCTCCTCAGGAGGAAACACCATATATTTT.

V is TRBV14 and J is TRBJ1-6; D uncertain. This CDR3 spans 15 amino acids. Germline CDR1 reads SGHDN; CDR2 reads FVKESK. V lost 3 bases to trimming and J lost 7 bases, with 13 bases between them. CDR3 in DNA: TGTGCCAGCAGCCATCACAGCAGGTGGAATTCACCCCTCCACTTT. Translation: CASSHHSRWNSPLHF.

The V call is TRBV9, the J call TRBJ2-1, with 9 positions matching TRBD1. This CDR3 spans 15 amino acids. Germline CDR1 SGDLS, CDR2 YYNGEE. V dropped 4 bases and J dropped 7; count of bases not matched to a gene: 9. CDR3 in amino acids: CASSLTGGFGNEQFF. CDR3 bases: TGTGCCAGCAGCCTTACAGGGGGCTTTGGTAATGAGCAGTTCTTC.

A few counts support this clone. The chain links TRBV4-2 to TRBJ1-4, with D uncertain. Germline lookup yields CDR1 LGHNA and CDR2 YNFKEQ. The CDR3 is 11 residues long. Trimming stripped 5 bases from V and 8 bases from J, with 6 bases between. CDR3 in amino acids: CASSIGEKLFF. CDR3 DNA sequence: TGTGCCAGCAGCATCGGGGAAAAACTGTTTTTT.

Turning to this clone: This CDR3 is also generated by other DNA sequences in the sample. The rearrangement joins TRBV7-9 to TRBJ2-5, with D tentatively TRBD1 (5 bases). Germline V gives CDR1 SEHNR, CDR2 FQNEAQ (reference sequence). The CDR3 extends over 14 amino acids. Trimming took off 3 bases at V and 2 bases at J, with 10 bases between the two ends. The CDR3 is CASSFQGTQETQYF. CDR3 coding DNA: TGTGCCAGCAGCTTTCAGGGTACACAAGAGACCCAGTACTTC.

The count of this clone is one. The V call is TRBV5-4, the J call TRBJ2-5; 9 nucleotides agree with TRBD1. Trimming took 3 bases from V and 5 from J; bases not matched to a gene: 5. Per germline, CDR1 SGHNT and CDR2 YYREEE (reference sequence). The CDR3 is 14 residues long. The CDR3 bases are TGTGCCAGCAGCTCCACAGGGGGCGTCGAGACCCAGTACTTC. Its protein is CASSSTGGVETQYF. Full variable domain (missing parts from reference TRBV5-4 and TRBJ2-5): ETGVTQSPTHLIKTRGQQVTLRCSSQSGHNTVSWYQQALGQGPQFIFQYYREEENGRGNFPPRFSGLQFPNYSSELNVNALELDDSALYLCASSSTGGVETQYFGPGTRLLVL.

Comment on this clone: The junction does not match germline at one end; this may be a read error. The chain is built from TRBV4-2 and TRBJ2-3, with TRBD2 as a possible D gene (7 bases). Looked up from germline, CDR1 is LGHNA and CDR2 is YNFKEQ. The CDR3 extends over 17 amino acids. CDR3 protein: CASSKEGGRVSADTQYF. CDR3 in DNA: TGTGCCAGCAGCAAAGAGGGGGGGAGGGTAAGCGCAGATACGCAGTATTTT.

The chain couples TRBV2 to TRBJ2-7, with D possibly matching TRBD1 (5 bases). CDR3 length: 12 amino acids. V lost 7 bases to trimming and J lost 3 bases, with 10 bases between them. From germline, CDR1 is SNHLY and CDR2 FYNNEI. The CDR3 is CASTGHLYEQYF. The DNA of the CDR3 is TGTGCCAGCACCGGACACCTCTACGAGCAGTACTTC.